Each of the 32 T cell receptor beta chains below was sequenced from the same sample in a study of blood T cell repertoires in COVID-19. The method was immunoSEQ multiplex PCR; TCRdb's version includes in-frame clones alone and lacks a portion of them. The table shows some 150,000 clones, with about 86% occurring only once. The material sequenced was peripheral blood. The receptor set was obtained from a woman in her forties or fifties with active or convalescent COVID-19.

The chain has TRBV5-1 and TRBJ2-2; TRBD1 aligns across 11 bases. The CDR3 is 14 amino acids. In germline, CDR1 is SGHRS, CDR2 YFSETQ. V gave up 7 bases and J gave up 8 bases; unmatched junction bases: 7. CDR3 sequence: CASGQGALVGELFF. DNA for the CDR3: TGCGCCAGCGGACAGGGGGCGTTGGTGGGGGAGCTGTTTTTT.

The genes are TRBV7-2 and TRBJ1-2, with 8 bases matching TRBD1. Germline CDR1 SGHTA, CDR2 FQGNSA. This CDR3 comprises 16 residues. V lost 5 bases to trimming and J lost 7 bases; unmatched junction nucleotides: 15. The CDR3: CASSISLDRVEIGYTF. The CDR3 coding sequence is TGTGCCAGCAGCATTAGTTTGGACAGGGTTGAGATTGGCTACACCTTC. Full variable domain (rest looked up from reference TRBV7-2 and TRBJ1-2): GAGVSQSPSNKVTEKGKDVELRCDPISGHTALYWYRQSLGQGLEFLIYFQGNSAPDKSGLPSDRFSAERTGGSVSTLTIQRTQQEDSAVYLCASSISLDRVEIGYTFGSGTRLTVV.

The chain has TRBV9 and TRBJ1-3, with no clear D. Per germline, CDR1 SGDLS and CDR2 YYNGEE. This CDR3 has 15 residues. V was shortened by 3 bases and J by 0 bases, with 10 bases between the two germline ends. Here the CDR3 DNA reads TGTGCCAGCAGCGCACTAACGCGCTCTGGAAACACCATATATTTT. This codes for CASSALTRSGNTIYF.

This chain joins TRBV7-2 and TRBJ1-5; D not resolved. CDR3 length equals 14 residues. V was pared by 5 bases and J by 7 bases, with 15 bases between. CDR1 SGHTA and CDR2 FQGNSA come from the germline V gene. CDR3 in amino acids: CASSLRGGGQPQHF. The CDR3, as DNA: TGTGCCAGCAGCCTTAGAGGTGGAGGGCAGCCCCAGCATTTT. The whole variable domain, remainder taken from reference TRBV7-2 and TRBJ1-5, is GAGVSQSPSNKVTEKGKDVELRCDPISGHTALYWYRQSLGQGLEFLIYFQGNSAPDKSGLPSDRFSAERTGGSVSTLTIQRTQQEDSAVYLCASSLRGGGQPQHFGDGTRLSIL.

The chain links TRBV4-1 to TRBJ1-1; D is undetermined. CDR1 is MGHRA and CDR2 is YSYEKL in the germline V gene. The V and J ends lost 4 bases and 5 bases respectively, with 11 bases between them. CDR3 length: 13 amino acids. Written as DNA, the CDR3 is TGCGCCAGCAGCCCCCAGGTGACAACTGAAGCTTTCTTT. Its translation: CASSPQVTTEAFF.

The CDR3 nucleotides read TGTGCCAGCAGCTTAGAAGATTACGGGACAGACCCTTACAATGAGCAGTTCTTC. Translation: CASSLEDYGTDPYNEQFF. The chain links TRBV11-3 to TRBJ2-1; 7 positions agree with TRBD1. CDR1 and CDR2 from the germline V gene are SGHNT and YENEEA. The ends lost 0 bases at V and 4 bases at J; junction bases unmatched: 12. The CDR3 runs 18 residues.

The CDR3 region is CASSFLQGAEDGYTF. CDR3 sequence (DNA): TGTGCCAGCAGTTTTCTACAGGGGGCGGAGGATGGCTACACCTTC. This chain uses TRBV11-2 with TRBJ1-2; TRBD1 matches 9 bases. CDR1 and CDR2 (germline): SGHAT, FQNNGV. CDR3 size: 15 residues. Trimming cost V 6 bases and J 6 bases; bases outside gene matches: 11.

V is TRBV18 and J is TRBJ2-7; D perhaps matches TRBD1 (6 bases). This CDR3 region has 13 residues. Germline V gene lookup returns CDR1 KGHSH and CDR2 LQKENI. Trimming shortened V by 6 bases and J by 4 bases, and 13 bases separated the two germline ends. In DNA form, the CDR3 reads TGTGCCAGCTCCCATACCACAGGGTACGAGCAGTACTTC. This sequence encodes CASSHTTGYEQYF. The full variable domain, completed using reference TRBV18 and TRBJ2-7, is NAGVMQNPRHLVRRRGQEARLRCSPMKGHSHVYWYRQLPEEGLKFMVYLQKENIIDESGMPKERFSAEFPKEGPSILRIQQVVRGDSAAYFCASSHTTGYEQYFGPGTRLTVT.

This clone was recorded a few times. The chain recombines TRBV9 with TRBJ2-1, with 7 bases that match TRBD2. V dropped 0 bases and J dropped 0; count of bases not matched to a gene: 6. Germline CDR1 and CDR2: SGDLS and YYNGEE. The CDR3 totals 17 residues. CDR3 coding DNA: TGTGCCAGCAGCGTAGCCCCTAGCGGAAGCTCCTACAATGAGCAGTTCTTC. This gives the protein CASSVAPSGSSYNEQFF.

This chain uses TRBV11-2 with TRBJ1-2; D call uncertain. V lost 0 bases, J lost 8 bases, and 13 bases lay in between. This CDR3 is 14 amino acids long. CDR1 is SGHAT, CDR2 FQNNGV, per germline. For the CDR3, the DNA is TGTGCCAGCAGCTTAGATTCAAATTCGGGAGGCTACACCTTC. Its translation is CASSLDSNSGGYTF.

This chain uses TRBV5-4 with TRBJ2-7; no clear D gene. The CDR3 covers 12 residues. CDR1 and CDR2 from the germline V gene are SGHNT and YYREEE (reference sequence). V was pared by 4 bases and J by 4 bases, with 9 bases between. This chain's CDR3 is CASSPSPYEQYF. In DNA form, the CDR3 reads TGTGCCAGCAGCCCTTCTCCGTACGAGCAGTACTTC.

The gene calls are TRBV7-9 and TRBJ2-7; 9 nucleotides align to TRBD1. The V gene's germline CDR1 is SEHNR and CDR2 FQNEAQ (reference sequence). V lost 1 base to trimming and J lost 6 bases; unmatched junction nucleotides: 4. CDR3 size: 14 residues. CDR3: CASSLETGGSEQYF. CDR3 nucleotides: TGTGCCAGCAGCTTAGAAACAGGGGGCAGCGAGCAGTACTTC. Together with reference TRBV7-9 and TRBJ2-7, the CDR3 gives the full variable domain: DTGVSQNPRHKITKRGQNVTFRCDPISEHNRLYWYRQTLGQGPEFLTYFQNEAQLEKSRLLSDRFSAERPKGSFSTLEIQRTEQGDSAMYLCASSLETGGSEQYFGPGTRLTVT.

This chain links TRBV29-1 with TRBJ1-4; no definite D call. The CDR3 has 13 residues. V shed 1 base and J shed 3 bases, with 6 bases lying between them. The V gene's germline CDR1 is SQVTM and CDR2 ANQGSEA. The CDR3 protein is CSVEGLPNEKLFF. In DNA form, the CDR3 reads TGCAGCGTTGAAGGACTCCCTAATGAAAAACTGTTTTTT.

This clone has more than one count but fewer than ten. The chain combines TRBV6-1 with TRBJ2-2, with TRBD2 identical over 12 bases. Germline-derived CDR1 and CDR2 are MNHNS and SASEGT. The V segment lost 4 bases and the J segment 5 bases; nucleotides outside the gene matches: 8. This CDR3 region has 17 residues. CDR3 region: CASSGGPLAGGTGELFF. Written as DNA, the CDR3 is TGTGCCAGCAGTGGGGGCCCACTAGCGGGGGGTACCGGGGAGCTGTTTTTT.

The rearrangement uses TRBV28 and TRBJ2-1; TRBD1 agrees at 10 bases. J gave up 4 bases and V 4 bases, and 4 bases lay outside the gene matches. CDR3 length equals 15 residues. In germline, CDR1 is MDHEN, CDR2 SYDVKM. The CDR3 DNA sequence: TGTGCCAGCAGTTCCCCGGGACAGGGGTACAATGAGCAGTTCTTC. Translated, it gives CASSSPGQGYNEQFF.

J is TRBJ2-1 and V is TRBV24-1; 7 positions match TRBD2. The J segment lost 8 bases and the V segment lost 4 bases, leaving 16 bases of the junction unmatched. In germline, CDR1 is KGHDR, CDR2 SFDVKD. The length of the CDR3 is 17 residues. CDR3 nucleotides: TGTGCCACCAGTGACCCCGTTTTTAGCGGGCAAAGCGATGAGCAGTTCTTC. Protein sequence: CATSDPVFSGQSDEQFF.

The chain is built from TRBV14 and TRBJ2-1, with TRBD2 as a possible D gene (6 bases). Germline CDR1 is SGHDN and CDR2 is FVKESK. CDR3 length: 14 amino acids. Trimming removed 0 bases from V and 5 bases from J, with 8 bases in between. CDR3 region: CASSQDGRNNEQFF. CDR3 DNA: TGTGCCAGCAGCCAAGATGGGAGGAACAATGAGCAGTTCTTC.

This clone was detected a few times. This chain connects TRBV7-2 to TRBJ2-1; 8 bases are shared with TRBD1. CDR1 and CDR2 (germline): SGHTA, FQGNSA. This CDR3 is 15 amino acids long. V lost 2 bases to trimming and J lost 9 bases; unmatched junction nucleotides: 9. This CDR3 reads CASSLRQGQESEQFF. The CDR3 coding sequence is TGTGCCAGCAGCTTAAGACAGGGGCAAGAGAGTGAGCAGTTCTTC.

The chain couples TRBV27 to TRBJ1-1, with no clear D. The CDR3 is made up of 15 amino acids. V lost 6 bases and J lost 0, with 14 bases in between. CDR1 is MNHEY and CDR2 is SMNVEV in the germline V gene (reference sequence). This chain's CDR3 is CASSSTTSMNTEAFF. The CDR3, as DNA: TGTGCCAGCAGCTCCACGACAAGTATGAACACTGAAGCTTTCTTT.

The genes are TRBV30 and TRBJ2-5; maybe TRBD2 (6 bases). V was cut by 0 bases and J by 0 bases, with 11 bases left in between. This CDR3 spans 15 amino acids. The V gene's germline CDR1 is GTSNPN and CDR2 SVGIG (reference sequence). Here the CDR3 DNA reads TGTGCCTGGAGTGTACAGCGGGCGTACCAAGAGACCCAGTACTTC. Its translation: CAWSVQRAYQETQYF.

The CDR3 region has the DNA TGCAGCGTTGTTCCGGTGAACACTGAAGCTTTCTTT. Amino acids: CSVVPVNTEAFF. The V gene is TRBV29-1, the J gene TRBJ1-1, with D hard to call. The ends were cut back, 4 bases at V and 0 bases at J, with 6 bases in the middle. The CDR3 is 12 amino acids. Per the germline V gene, CDR1 is SQVTM and CDR2 is ANQGSEA. The full variable domain, completed using reference TRBV29-1 and TRBJ1-1, is SAVISQKPSRDICQRGTSLTIQCQVDSQVTMMFWYRQQPGQSLTLIATANQGSEATYESGFVIDKFPISRPNLTFSTLTVSNMSPEDSSIYLCSVVPVNTEAFFGQGTRLTVV.

The chain has TRBV4-1 and TRBJ1-2; TRBD1 matches at 7 bases. Germline lookup yields CDR1 MGHRA and CDR2 YSYEKL. There are 15 residues in the CDR3. With V trimmed by 3 bases and J by 4 bases, 8 bases remained unmatched. CDR3 nucleotides: TGCGCCAGCAGCCATTCGACAGGGCCAGGCTATGGCTACACCTTC. It codes for CASSHSTGPGYGYTF.

The chain combines TRBV30 with TRBJ2-7; D possibly corresponds to TRBD1 (5 bases). Trimming removed 3 bases from V and 0 bases from J, with 9 bases in between. This CDR3 is 13 amino acids long. The V gene's germline CDR1 is GTSNPN and CDR2 SVGIG (reference sequence). CDR3 sequence reads: CAWRMTVSYEQYF. CDR3 bases: TGTGCCTGGAGGATGACAGTCTCCTACGAGCAGTACTTC. Full variable domain (remainder filled in from reference TRBV30 and TRBJ2-7): SQTIHQWPATLVQPVGSPLSLECTVEGTSNPNLYWYRQAAGRGLQLLFYSVGIGQISSEVPQNLSASRPQDRQFILSSKKLLLSDSGFYLCAWRMTVSYEQYFGPGTRLTVT.

The chain combines TRBV12-3 or TRBV12-4 with TRBJ1-2; unclear D gene. Trimming removed 2 bases at V and 9 bases at J, with 10 bases between. The CDR3 consists of 12 residues. CDR3 region: CASSLSVFSYTF. The CDR3 coding sequence is TGTGCCAGCAGTTTATCTGTGTTTAGCTACACCTTC.

V is TRBV9 and J is TRBJ2-2; 7 bases are a match to TRBD2. The CDR3 has 17 amino acids. The J segment lost 0 bases and the V segment lost 3 bases, leaving 8 bases of the junction unmatched. CDR1 SGDLS and CDR2 YYNGEE come from the germline V gene. The CDR3 DNA sequence: TGTGCCAGCAGCGCCCGGGACTACGGCCCGAACACCGGGGAGCTGTTTTTT. It specifies CASSARDYGPNTGELFF.

The chain employs TRBV6-5 and TRBJ2-7; TRBD1 might be the D (6 bases). Trimming removed 6 bases from V and 3 bases from J, with 21 bases in between. The V gene's germline CDR1 is MNHEY and CDR2 SVGAGI. This CDR3 has 16 residues. CDR3 region: CASRYQPGDHRYEQYF. DNA of the CDR3: TGTGCCAGCAGGTACCAACCAGGGGACCACCGCTACGAGCAGTACTTC.

V is TRBV6-6 and J is TRBJ2-7; weak D call: TRBD1 (6 bases). Trimming pared 8 bases from V and 2 bases from J, leaving 19 bases between. The CDR3 loop spans 15 amino acids. Germline V gene sequence: CDR1 MNHNY, CDR2 SVGAGI (reference sequence). The CDR3 sequence: CASFRAGENTYEQYF. Here the CDR3 DNA reads TGTGCCAGCTTCAGGGCAGGGGAAAACACCTACGAGCAGTACTTC.

CDR3 region: CASSSTGGGDTQYF. The CDR3 DNA follows: TGTGCCAGCAGCTCGACAGGGGGCGGTGATACGCAGTATTTT. The V and J genes are TRBV7-3 and TRBJ2-3; 10 nucleotides agree with TRBD1. Germline V gives CDR1 SGHTA, CDR2 FQGTGA. CDR3 length equals 14 residues. The junction had 4 bases not matched to a gene; V was cut back by 4 bases and J by 6 bases.

The chain links TRBV10-3 to TRBJ1-1; D perhaps matches TRBD1 (6 bases). The CDR3 has 12 residues. V was cut by 10 bases and J by 1 base, with 10 bases left in between. CDR1 is ENHRY and CDR2 is SYGVKD in the germline V gene. The CDR3, as DNA: TGTGCCACCGGGACACCGAACACTGAAGCTTTCTTT. The encoded protein is CATGTPNTEAFF.

This chain links TRBV30 with TRBJ1-5; 7 nucleotides align to TRBD1. This CDR3 region has 14 residues. Germline CDR1 is GTSNPN and CDR2 is SVGIG (reference sequence). The trim removed 4 bases at V and 4 bases at J, leaving 7 bases unmatched. The CDR3 is CAWNPGQTNQPQHF. The CDR3 nucleotides are TGTGCCTGGAATCCGGGACAGACTAATCAGCCCCAGCATTTT.

This sequence joins TRBV5-1 and TRBJ2-5; 8 bases map to TRBD1. Germline V gives CDR1 SGHRS, CDR2 YFSETQ. The CDR3 consists of 14 residues. With 4 bases clipped from V and 1 base from J, the junction kept 3 bases outside the gene matches. In DNA, the CDR3 is TGCGCCAGCAGCCCCGGGACAGGCCAAGAGACCCAGTACTTC. Residues: CASSPGTGQETQYF.

V usage is TRBV28 and J usage is TRBJ1-4; 10 bases align to TRBD1. V gave up 5 bases and J gave up 8 bases; unmatched junction bases: 5. In germline, CDR1 is MDHEN, CDR2 SYDVKM. The CDR3 sequence is 14 residues long. CDR3 DNA sequence: TGTGCCAGCAGTCAGACAGGGGGCCGGGAAAAACTGTTTTTT. It yields the protein CASSQTGGREKLFF.